This TCR beta chain appears in the sequencing data of a study of T cell responses to AZD1222 COVID-19 vaccine. The data were produced by immunoSEQ multiplex PCR, yet TCRdb's version contains in-frame clones alone and is incomplete. The sample consists of about 89,000 clones, about 93% of them appearing once. With respect to this clone: The antigen is undetermined.

The CDR3 is made up of 15 amino acids. Deletions cut 0 bases from V and 5 bases from J, with 14 bases between. Looked up from germline, CDR1 is SGHRS and CDR2 is YFSETQ. Whole-study results and caveats: After two AZD1222 doses, spike-specific TCR breadth and depth rose versus day 0. Nearly half of spike-specific TCRs reportedly target variant regions that are unmutated in the B.1.351 and B.1.1.7 variants. Of the AZD1222 recipients, only 5 or 6 were seropositive at baseline.

Source: peripheral blood, taken on day 0 of MenACWY control vaccination. J is TRBJ2-5 and V is TRBV5-1; possible D gene TRBD2, 5 bases. This sequence was found in an adult in good health. CDR3 region: CASSLAWGQRETQYF. The CDR3 DNA follows: TGCGCCAGCAGCTTGGCCTGGGGTCAGCGGGAGACCCAGTACTTC. The whole variable domain, filled in from reference TRBV5-1 and TRBJ2-5, reads KAGVTQTPRYLIKTRGQQVTLSCSPISGHRSVSWYQQTPGQGLQFLFEYFSETQRNKGNFPGRFSGRQFSNSRSEMNVSTLELGDSALYLCASSLAWGQRETQYFGPGTRLLVL.